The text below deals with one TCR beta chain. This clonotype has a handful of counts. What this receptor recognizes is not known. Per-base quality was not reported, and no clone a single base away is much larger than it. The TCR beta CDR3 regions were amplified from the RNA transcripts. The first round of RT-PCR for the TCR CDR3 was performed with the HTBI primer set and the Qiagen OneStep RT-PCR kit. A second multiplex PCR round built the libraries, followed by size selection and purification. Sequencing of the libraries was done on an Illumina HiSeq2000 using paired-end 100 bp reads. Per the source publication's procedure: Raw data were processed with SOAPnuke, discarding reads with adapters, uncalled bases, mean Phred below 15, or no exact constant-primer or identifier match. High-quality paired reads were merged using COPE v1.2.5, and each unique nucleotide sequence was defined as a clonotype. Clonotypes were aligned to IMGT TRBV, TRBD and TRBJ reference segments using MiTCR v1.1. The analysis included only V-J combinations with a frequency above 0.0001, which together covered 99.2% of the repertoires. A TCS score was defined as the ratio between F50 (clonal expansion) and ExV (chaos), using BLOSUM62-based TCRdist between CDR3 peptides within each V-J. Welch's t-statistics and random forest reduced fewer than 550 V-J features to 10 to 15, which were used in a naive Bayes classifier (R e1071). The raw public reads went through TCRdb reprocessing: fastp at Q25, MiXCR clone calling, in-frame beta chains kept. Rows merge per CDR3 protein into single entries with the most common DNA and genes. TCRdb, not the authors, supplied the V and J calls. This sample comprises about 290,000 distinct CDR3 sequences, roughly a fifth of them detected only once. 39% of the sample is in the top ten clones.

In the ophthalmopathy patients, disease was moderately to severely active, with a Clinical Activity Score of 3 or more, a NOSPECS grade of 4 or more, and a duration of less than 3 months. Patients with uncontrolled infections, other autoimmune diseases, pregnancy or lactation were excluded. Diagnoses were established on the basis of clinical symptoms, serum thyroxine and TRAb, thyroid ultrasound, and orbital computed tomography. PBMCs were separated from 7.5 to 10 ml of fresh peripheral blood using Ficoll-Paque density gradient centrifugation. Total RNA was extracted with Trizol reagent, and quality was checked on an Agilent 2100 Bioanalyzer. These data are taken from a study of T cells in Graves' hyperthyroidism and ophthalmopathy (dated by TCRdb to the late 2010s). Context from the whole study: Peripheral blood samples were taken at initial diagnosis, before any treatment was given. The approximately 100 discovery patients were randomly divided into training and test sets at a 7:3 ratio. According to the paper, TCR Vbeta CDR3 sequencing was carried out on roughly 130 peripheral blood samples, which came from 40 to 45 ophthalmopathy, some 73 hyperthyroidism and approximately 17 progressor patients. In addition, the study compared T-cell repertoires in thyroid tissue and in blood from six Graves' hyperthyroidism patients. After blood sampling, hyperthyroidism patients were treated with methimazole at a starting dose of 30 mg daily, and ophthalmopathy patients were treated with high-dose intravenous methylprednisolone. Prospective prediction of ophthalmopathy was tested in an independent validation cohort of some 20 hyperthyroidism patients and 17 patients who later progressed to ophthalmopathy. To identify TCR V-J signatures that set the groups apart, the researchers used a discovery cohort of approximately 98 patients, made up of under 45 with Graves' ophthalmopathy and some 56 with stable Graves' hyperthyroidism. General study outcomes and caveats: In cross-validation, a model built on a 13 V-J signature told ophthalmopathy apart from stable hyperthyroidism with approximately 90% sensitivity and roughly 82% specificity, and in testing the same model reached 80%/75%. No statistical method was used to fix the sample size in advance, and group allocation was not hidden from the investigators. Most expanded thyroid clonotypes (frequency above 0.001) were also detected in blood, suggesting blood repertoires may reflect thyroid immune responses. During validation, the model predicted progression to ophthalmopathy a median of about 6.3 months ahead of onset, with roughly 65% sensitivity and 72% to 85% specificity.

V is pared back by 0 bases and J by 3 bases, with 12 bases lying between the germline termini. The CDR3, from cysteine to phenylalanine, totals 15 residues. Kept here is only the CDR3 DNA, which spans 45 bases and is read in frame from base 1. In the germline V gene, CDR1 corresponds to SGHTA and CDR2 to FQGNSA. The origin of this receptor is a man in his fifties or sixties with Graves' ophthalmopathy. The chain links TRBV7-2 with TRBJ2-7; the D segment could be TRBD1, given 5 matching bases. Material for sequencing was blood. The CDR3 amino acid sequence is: CASSLALGRNYEQYF. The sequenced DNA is TGTGCCAGCAGCTTAGCATTGGGGCGGAACTACGAGCAGTACTTC.